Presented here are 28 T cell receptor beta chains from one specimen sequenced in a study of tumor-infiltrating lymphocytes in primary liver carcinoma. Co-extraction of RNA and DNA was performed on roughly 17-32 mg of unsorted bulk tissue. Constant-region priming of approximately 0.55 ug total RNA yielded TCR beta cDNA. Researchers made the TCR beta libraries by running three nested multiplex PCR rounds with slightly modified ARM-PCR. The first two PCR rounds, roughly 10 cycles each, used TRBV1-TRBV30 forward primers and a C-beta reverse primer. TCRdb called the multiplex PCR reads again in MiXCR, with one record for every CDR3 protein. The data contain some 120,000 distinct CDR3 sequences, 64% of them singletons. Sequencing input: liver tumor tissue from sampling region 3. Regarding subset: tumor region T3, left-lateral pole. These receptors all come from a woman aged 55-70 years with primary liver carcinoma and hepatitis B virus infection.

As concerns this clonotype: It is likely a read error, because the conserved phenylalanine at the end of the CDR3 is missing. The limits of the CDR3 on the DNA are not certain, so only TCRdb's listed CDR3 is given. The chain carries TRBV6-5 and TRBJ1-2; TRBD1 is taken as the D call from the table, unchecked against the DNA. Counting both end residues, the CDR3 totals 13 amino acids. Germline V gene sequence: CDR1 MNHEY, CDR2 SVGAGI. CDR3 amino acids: CASSTTGVDGYTS.

The CDR3 spells CASSFETSGYNEQFF. For the CDR3, the DNA is TGTGCCAGCAGCTTCGAGACTAGCGGCTACAATGAGCAGTTCTTC. The gene calls are TRBV7-9 and TRBJ2-1; 9 nucleotides match TRBD2. Per germline, CDR1 SEHNR and CDR2 FQNEAQ (reference sequence). V lost 3 bases and J lost 3; bases outside the gene matches: 3. The CDR3 runs 15 residues.

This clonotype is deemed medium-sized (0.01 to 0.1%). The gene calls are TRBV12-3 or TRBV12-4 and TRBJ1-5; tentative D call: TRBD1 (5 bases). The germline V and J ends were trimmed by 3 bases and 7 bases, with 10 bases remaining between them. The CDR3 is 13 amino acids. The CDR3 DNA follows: TGTGCCAGCAGTTTGGCGGGACGGCAGCCCCAGCATTTT. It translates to CASSLAGRQPQHF.

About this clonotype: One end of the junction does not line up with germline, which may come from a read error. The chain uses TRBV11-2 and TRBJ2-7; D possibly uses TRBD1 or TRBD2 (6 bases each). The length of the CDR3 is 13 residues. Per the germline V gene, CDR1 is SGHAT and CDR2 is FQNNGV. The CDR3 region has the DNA TGTGCCGGCAGCTTTGGGGGGCACTACGAGCAGTACTTC. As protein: CAGSFGGHYEQYF.

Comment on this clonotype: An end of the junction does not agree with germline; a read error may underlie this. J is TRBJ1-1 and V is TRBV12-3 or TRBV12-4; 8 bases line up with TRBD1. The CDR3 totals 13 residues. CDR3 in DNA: TGTGCCAACAGTCCCCGGACAGGGACTGAAGCTCTCTTT. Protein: CANSPRTGTEALF.

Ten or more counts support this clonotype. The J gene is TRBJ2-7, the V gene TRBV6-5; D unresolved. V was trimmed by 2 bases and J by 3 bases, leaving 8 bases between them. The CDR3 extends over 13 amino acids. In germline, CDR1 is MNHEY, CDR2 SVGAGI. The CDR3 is CASSYDWSYEQYF. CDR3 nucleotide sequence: TGTGCCAGCAGTTACGACTGGAGCTACGAGCAGTACTTC.

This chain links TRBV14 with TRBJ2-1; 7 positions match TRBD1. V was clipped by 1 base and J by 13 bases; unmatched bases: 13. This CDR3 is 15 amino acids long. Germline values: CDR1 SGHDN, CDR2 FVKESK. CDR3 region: CASSQGQGELSEQFF. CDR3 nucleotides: TGTGCCAGCAGCCAAGGACAGGGAGAATTGAGTGAACAGTTCTTC.

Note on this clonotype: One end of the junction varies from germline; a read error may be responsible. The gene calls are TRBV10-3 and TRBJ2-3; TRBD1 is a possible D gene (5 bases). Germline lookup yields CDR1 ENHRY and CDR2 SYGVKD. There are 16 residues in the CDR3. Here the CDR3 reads CAISAPLVGRTDPQYF. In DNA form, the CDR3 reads TGTGCCATCAGTGCCCCCCTGGTGGGGCGTACAGATCCGCAGTATTTT.

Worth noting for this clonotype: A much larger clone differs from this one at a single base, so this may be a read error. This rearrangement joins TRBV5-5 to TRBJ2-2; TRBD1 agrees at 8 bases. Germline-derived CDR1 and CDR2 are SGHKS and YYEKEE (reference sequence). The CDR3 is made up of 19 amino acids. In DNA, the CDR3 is TGTGCCAGCAACTTGGCCCAGGGGGCACCAAAGACGAACACCGGGGAGCTGTTTTTT. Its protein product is CASNLAQGAPKTNTGELFF.

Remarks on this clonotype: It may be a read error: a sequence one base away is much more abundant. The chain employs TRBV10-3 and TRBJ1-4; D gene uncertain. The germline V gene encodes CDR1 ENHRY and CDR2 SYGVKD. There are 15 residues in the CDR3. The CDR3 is CASTLSDSYNEELFF. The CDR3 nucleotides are TGTGCCAGCACCCTGTCTGACTCCTATAATGAAGAACTGTTTTTT.

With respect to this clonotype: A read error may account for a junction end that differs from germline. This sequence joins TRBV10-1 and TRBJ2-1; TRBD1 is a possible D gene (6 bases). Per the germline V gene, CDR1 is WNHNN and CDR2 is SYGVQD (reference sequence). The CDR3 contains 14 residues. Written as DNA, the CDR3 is TGCGGCAGCAGAGAGGGGGTCTCCTACAATGAGCAGTTCTTC. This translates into CGSREGVSYNEQFF.

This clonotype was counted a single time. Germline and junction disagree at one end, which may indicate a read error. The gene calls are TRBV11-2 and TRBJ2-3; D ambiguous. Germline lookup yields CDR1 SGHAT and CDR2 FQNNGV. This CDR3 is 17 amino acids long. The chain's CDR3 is CASSLAIGKRSTDTQYF. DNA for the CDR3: TGTGCCAGTAGCTTAGCAATAGGGAAAAGGAGCACAGATACGCAGTATTTT.

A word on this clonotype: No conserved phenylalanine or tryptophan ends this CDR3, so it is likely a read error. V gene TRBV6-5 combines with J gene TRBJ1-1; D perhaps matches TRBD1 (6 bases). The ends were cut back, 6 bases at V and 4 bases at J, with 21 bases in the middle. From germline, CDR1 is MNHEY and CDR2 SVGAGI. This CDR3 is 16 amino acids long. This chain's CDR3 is CASRPHRGAQTTEAFS. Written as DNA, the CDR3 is TGTGCCAGCAGGCCCCATCGGGGGGCGCAGACCACTGAAGCTTTCTCT.

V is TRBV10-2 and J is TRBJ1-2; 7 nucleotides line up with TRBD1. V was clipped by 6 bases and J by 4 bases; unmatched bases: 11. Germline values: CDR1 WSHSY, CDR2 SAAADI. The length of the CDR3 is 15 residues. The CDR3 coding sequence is TGCGCCAGCAGCACGAACAGGGGTGGACTCTATGGCTACACCTTC. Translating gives CASSTNRGGLYGYTF.

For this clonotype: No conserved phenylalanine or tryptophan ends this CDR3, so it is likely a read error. CDR3 sequence (DNA): TGTGCCAGCAGCAGGGGGCCGGCAGGGAGGGATGGCTACACCCTA. This gives the protein CASSRGPAGRDGYTL. The rearrangement uses TRBV5-4 and TRBJ1-2, with TRBD1 matching 7 bases. V dropped 4 bases and J dropped 6; count of bases not matched to a gene: 12. Germline V gene data show CDR1 as SGHNT and CDR2 as YYREEE (reference sequence). This CDR3 contains 15 residues.

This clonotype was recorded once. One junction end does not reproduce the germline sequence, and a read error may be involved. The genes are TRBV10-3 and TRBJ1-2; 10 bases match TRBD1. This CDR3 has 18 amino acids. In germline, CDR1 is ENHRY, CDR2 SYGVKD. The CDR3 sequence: CAVSDPVPGQGTNYGYTF. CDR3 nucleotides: TGTGCCGTCAGTGACCCCGTCCCGGGACAGGGGACTAACTATGGCTACACCTTC.

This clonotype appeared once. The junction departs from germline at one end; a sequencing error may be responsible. CDR3 sequence reads: CASGLVDRGGGYTF. The CDR3 coding sequence is TGTGCCAGCGGCTTAGTAGACAGGGGCGGAGGCTACACCTTC. J is TRBJ1-2 and V is TRBV7-9, with 8 bases lining up with TRBD1. This CDR3 comprises 14 residues. From germline, CDR1 is SEHNR and CDR2 FQNEAQ (reference sequence).

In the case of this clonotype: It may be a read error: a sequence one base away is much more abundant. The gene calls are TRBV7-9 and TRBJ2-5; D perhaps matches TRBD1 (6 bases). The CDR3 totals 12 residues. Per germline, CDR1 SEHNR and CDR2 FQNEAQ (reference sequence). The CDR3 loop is CANSRTVETQYF. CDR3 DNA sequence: TGTGCCAACAGCCGGACAGTGGAGACCCAGTACTTC.

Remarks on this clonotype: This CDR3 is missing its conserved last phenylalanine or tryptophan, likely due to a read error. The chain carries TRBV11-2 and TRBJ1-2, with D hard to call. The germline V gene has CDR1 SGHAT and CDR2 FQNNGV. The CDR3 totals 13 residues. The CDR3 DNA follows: TGTGCCGGCAGCTTAGGCATGTATCTAGGCTACACCTTG. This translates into CAGSLGMYLGYTL.

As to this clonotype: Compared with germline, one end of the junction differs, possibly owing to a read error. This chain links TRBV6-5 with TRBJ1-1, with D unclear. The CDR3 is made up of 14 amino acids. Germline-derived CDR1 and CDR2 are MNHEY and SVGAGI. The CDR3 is CASRATFMNAETFF. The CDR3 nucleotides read TGTGCCAGCAGAGCGACCTTCATGAACGCTGAAACTTTCTTT.

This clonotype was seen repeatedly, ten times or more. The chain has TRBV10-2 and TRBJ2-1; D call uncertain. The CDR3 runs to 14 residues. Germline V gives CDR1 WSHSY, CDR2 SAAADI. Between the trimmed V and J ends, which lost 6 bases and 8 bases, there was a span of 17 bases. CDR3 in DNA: TGCGCCAGCAGAAAACGACGTGGAGACGATGAGCAGTTCTTC. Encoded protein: CASRKRRGDDEQFF.

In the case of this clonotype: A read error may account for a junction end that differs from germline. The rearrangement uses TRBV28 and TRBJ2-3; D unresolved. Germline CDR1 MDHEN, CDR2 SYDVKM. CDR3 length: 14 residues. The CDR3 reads CASGLTSGTDTQYF. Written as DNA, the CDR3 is TGTGCCAGCGGTTTAACCAGCGGCACAGATACGCAGTATTTT.

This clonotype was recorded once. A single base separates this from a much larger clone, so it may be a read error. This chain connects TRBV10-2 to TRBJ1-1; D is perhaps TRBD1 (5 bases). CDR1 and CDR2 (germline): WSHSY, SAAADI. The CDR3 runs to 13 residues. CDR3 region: CASSGPAGTQACF. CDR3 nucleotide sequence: TGCGCCAGCAGTGGCCCCGCCGGGACTCAAGCTTGCTTT.

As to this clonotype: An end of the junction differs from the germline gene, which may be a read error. The CDR3 spells CAISEGQGGEAVF. The CDR3 DNA follows: TGTGCCATCAGTGAGGGGCAGGGGGGTGAAGCTGTCTTT. The chain combines TRBV10-3 with TRBJ1-1, with 7 bases identical to TRBD1. The V gene's germline CDR1 is ENHRY and CDR2 SYGVKD. The CDR3 length is 13 residues.

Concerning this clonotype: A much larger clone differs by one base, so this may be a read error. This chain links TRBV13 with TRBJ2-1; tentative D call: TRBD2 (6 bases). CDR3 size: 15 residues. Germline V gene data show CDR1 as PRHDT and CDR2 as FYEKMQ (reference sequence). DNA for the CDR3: TGTGCCAGCAGCCCAACCGGGACTGGCTACAATGATCAGTTCTTC. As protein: CASSPTGTGYNDQFF.

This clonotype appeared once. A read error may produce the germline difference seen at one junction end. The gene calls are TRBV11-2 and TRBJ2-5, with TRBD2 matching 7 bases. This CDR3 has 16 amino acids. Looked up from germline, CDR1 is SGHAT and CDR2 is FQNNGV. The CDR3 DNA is TGTACCAGCAGCCCCTATGGCGGGAGAACACAAAGGACCCAGTACTTC. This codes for CTSSPYGGRTQRTQYF.

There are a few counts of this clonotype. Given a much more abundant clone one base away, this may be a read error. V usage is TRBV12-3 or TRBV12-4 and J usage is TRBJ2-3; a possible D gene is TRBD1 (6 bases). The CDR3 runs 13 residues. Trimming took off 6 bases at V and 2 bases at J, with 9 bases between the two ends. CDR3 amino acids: CASRGDTTDTQYF. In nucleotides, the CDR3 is TGTGCCAGCAGGGGGGACACCACAGATACGCAGTATTTT.

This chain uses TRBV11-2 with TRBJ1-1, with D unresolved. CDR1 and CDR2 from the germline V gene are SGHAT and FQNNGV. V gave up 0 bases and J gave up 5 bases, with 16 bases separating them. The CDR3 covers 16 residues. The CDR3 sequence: CASSLEGGVVVTEAFF. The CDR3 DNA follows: TGTGCCAGCAGCTTAGAAGGTGGTGTGGTAGTAACTGAAGCTTTCTTT.